One and the same sample provided the 29 T cell receptor beta chains below, sequenced in a study of T cells in Graves' hyperthyroidism and ophthalmopathy. From RNA transcripts, TCR beta CDR3 regions were amplified. HTBI primers were employed in a first-round RT-PCR of the TCR CDR3. TCRdb recomputed calls from the multiplex PCR reads with MiXCR, one row per CDR3 protein. The table includes roughly 420,000 distinct CDR3 sequences, around 13% detected once. The specimen sequenced was blood. These TCRs come from a woman between 18 and 30 years old with Graves' hyperthyroidism.

This clonotype was observed once. The chain carries TRBV20-1 and TRBJ2-1, with a weak D call TRBD1 (6 bases). The germline V gene has CDR1 DFQATT and CDR2 SNEGSKA (reference sequence). Trimming left V 5 bases short and J 0 bases short, with 14 bases between. This CDR3 is built from 15 residues. The CDR3 region is CSALGGEVSYNEQFF. The CDR3 nucleotides read TGCAGTGCTTTAGGGGGAGAGGTCTCCTACAATGAGCAGTTCTTC.

This clonotype was recorded at least ten times. J is TRBJ2-5 and V is TRBV2; TRBD1 matches 7 bases. In germline, CDR1 is SNHLY, CDR2 FYNNEI. The ends lost 0 bases at V and 5 bases at J; junction bases unmatched: 12. This CDR3 region has 17 residues. The CDR3 DNA is TGTGCCAGCAGTGAAGCGCTTACAGGGGACGGTGGGGAGACCCAGTACTTC. Amino acid sequence: CASSEALTGDGGETQYF.

Only a few counts were recorded for this clonotype. This chain uses TRBV20-1 with TRBJ2-1; tentative D call: TRBD2 (6 bases). CDR3 length: 13 amino acids. Germline V gene sequence: CDR1 DFQATT, CDR2 SNEGSKA (reference sequence). The V gene lost 6 bases and the J gene lost 9 bases, with 18 bases spanning the gap. The DNA of the CDR3 is TGCAGTGCACCGGGGGAACTAGTAGGTGAGCAGTTCTTC. Encoded protein: CSAPGELVGEQFF.

V gene TRBV7-9 combines with J gene TRBJ1-2; TRBD1 is a possible D gene (5 bases). CDR1 and CDR2 from the germline V gene are SEHNR and FQNEAQ (reference sequence). V was shortened by 0 bases and J by 8 bases, with 10 bases between the two germline ends. This CDR3 has 13 residues. The CDR3 region is CASSLAGTGGYTF. The CDR3 DNA reads TGTGCCAGCAGCTTAGCGGGGACGGGCGGCTACACCTTC.

Note on this clonotype: A much larger clone lies a single base off, so this may be a read error. The genes are TRBV29-1 and TRBJ2-1, with 16 bases lining up with TRBD2. CDR3 size: 15 residues. Trimming at V came to 6 bases and at J to 10 bases, leaving 9 bases not matched to a gene. The germline CDR1 and CDR2 sequences are SQVTM and ANQGSEA. CDR3 residues: CSVQGLAGGPSEQFF. The CDR3, as DNA: TGCAGCGTACAGGGACTAGCGGGAGGGCCTTCCGAGCAGTTCTTC.

The chain combines TRBV10-3 with TRBJ2-1; TRBD1 matches 7 bases. The CDR3 is made up of 14 amino acids. Germline CDR1 ENHRY, CDR2 SYGVKD. With 4 bases clipped from V and 4 bases from J, the junction kept 4 bases outside the gene matches. The CDR3 protein is CAISATGQYNEQFF. The CDR3 bases are TGTGCCATCAGTGCAACGGGACAGTACAATGAGCAGTTCTTC.

This clonotype showed up just a few times. The V gene is TRBV7-3, the J gene TRBJ2-4; D tentatively fits TRBD1 or TRBD2 (5 bases each). The V gene's germline CDR1 is SGHTA and CDR2 FQGTGA. The V end lost 1 base, the J end lost 0 bases, and 19 bases lay between the germline ends. This CDR3 spans 19 amino acids. The CDR3 DNA reads TGTGCCAGCAGCTTAATTGGACTGCAGGGCGTTGAAGCCAAAAACATTCAGTACTTC. Residues: CASSLIGLQGVEAKNIQYF.

This clonotype was recorded a few times. The chain couples TRBV4-2 to TRBJ2-3; D possibly corresponds to TRBD2 (6 bases). The ends were cut back, 0 bases at V and 7 bases at J, with 20 bases in the middle. The CDR3 is 17 residues long. Germline V gene data show CDR1 as LGHNA and CDR2 as YNFKEQ. CDR3 region: CASSQENSGSLLYTQYF. The CDR3 DNA reads as TGTGCCAGCAGCCAAGAAAATAGCGGATCCCTACTTTATACGCAGTATTTT.

The V call is TRBV29-1, the J call TRBJ1-2; D possibly corresponds to TRBD1 (5 bases). Germline CDR1 and CDR2: SQVTM and ANQGSEA. The CDR3 length is 13 residues. V shed 8 bases and J shed 8 bases, with 21 bases lying between them. The CDR3 nucleotides read TGCAGCACTGAGATAGTATCGGGGGGAGGCTACACCTTC. Its protein is CSTEIVSGGGYTF.

The CDR3 sequence: CASSEPRSSGSSYNEQFF. CDR3 nucleotides: TGCGCCAGCAGTGAGCCAAGGTCTAGCGGATCCTCCTACAATGAGCAGTTCTTC. The chain links TRBV10-2 to TRBJ2-1; the match to TRBD2 covers 7 bases. CDR1 is WSHSY, CDR2 SAAADI, per germline. The length of the CDR3 is 18 residues. V was clipped by 2 bases and J by 0 bases; unmatched bases: 10.

The CDR3 sequence is CATRGRIQETQYF. CDR3 nucleotide sequence: TGTGCCACCAGAGGACGGATACAAGAGACCCAGTACTTC. The chain joins TRBV11-1 to TRBJ2-5; D is unclear. This CDR3 has 13 amino acids. With 10 bases removed from V and 2 bases from J, the gap between germline ends came to 14 bases. Per the germline V gene, CDR1 is SGHAT and CDR2 is FQDESV (reference sequence).

This clonotype was picked up many times. This rearrangement joins TRBV2 to TRBJ2-1; 9 positions match TRBD2. The V gene end was trimmed by 7 bases and the J gene end by 0 bases; junction bases not matched to a gene: 4. This CDR3 spans 15 amino acids. CDR1 is SNHLY, CDR2 FYNNEI, per germline. The CDR3: CASTPSGVSYNEQFF. DNA of the CDR3: TGTGCCAGCACCCCTAGCGGGGTCTCCTACAATGAGCAGTTCTTC.

This clonotype was observed at least ten times. The J gene is TRBJ1-1, the V gene TRBV3-1; 9 bases are a match to TRBD1. V trimming: 6 bases; J trimming: 7 bases; junction bases outside the gene matches: 12. Germline CDR1 and CDR2: LGHDT and YNNKEL (reference sequence). The CDR3 extends over 15 amino acids. DNA of the CDR3: TGTGCCAGCAGGGACAGGGGCCGGGGGAAGGGTGAAGCTTTCTTT. Encoded protein: CASRDRGRGKGEAFF.

This clonotype was seen repeatedly, ten times or more. The chain employs TRBV25-1 and TRBJ2-2; the D is unclear. V was trimmed by 4 bases and J by 6 bases, leaving 0 bases between them. The CDR3 totals 10 residues. Germline values: CDR1 MGHDK, CDR2 SYGVNS. CDR3: CASSAGELFF. CDR3 nucleotides: TGTGCCAGCAGTGCCGGGGAGCTGTTTTTT. The complete variable domain, with remaining parts taken from reference TRBV25-1 and TRBJ2-2, reads EADIYQTPRYLVIGTGKKITLECSQTMGHDKMYWYQQDPGMELHLIHYSYGVNSTEKGDLSSESTVSRIRTEHFPLTLESARPSHTSQYLCASSAGELFFGEGSRLTVL.

This clonotype was detected many times. This chain links TRBV28 with TRBJ2-5; 7 nucleotides agree with TRBD1. CDR1 is MDHEN, CDR2 SYDVKM, per germline. This CDR3 has 15 amino acids. J lost 1 base, V lost 5 bases, and 7 bases had no gene match. The CDR3, as DNA: TGTGCCAGCAGTCTGTCCGGGACAGCCCAAGAGACCCAGTACTTC. Its protein is CASSLSGTAQETQYF.

The V gene is TRBV9, the J gene TRBJ2-3; TRBD2 is a possible D gene (6 bases). CDR1 is SGDLS and CDR2 is YYNGEE in the germline V gene. Deletions cut 4 bases from V and 0 bases from J, with 15 bases between. CDR3 length: 16 amino acids. The CDR3 nucleotides read TGTGCCAGCAGCTCAGATGCGGGGCGGAGCACAGATACGCAGTATTTT. It translates to CASSSDAGRSTDTQYF.

This clonotype was detected many times. J is TRBJ2-7 and V is TRBV27; unclear D gene. The CDR3 is 13 residues long. Germline-derived CDR1 and CDR2 are MNHEY and SMNVEV (reference sequence). V dropped 3 bases and J dropped 0 bases, with 6 bases sitting between them. DNA for the CDR3: TGTGCCAGCAGTTTCACCGGCTCCTACGAGCAGTACTTC. Amino acids: CASSFTGSYEQYF.

The rearrangement joins TRBV5-5 to TRBJ2-7; 7 nucleotides agree with TRBD1. V trimming: 2 bases; J trimming: 1 base; junction bases outside the gene matches: 9. The CDR3 is 16 residues long. CDR1 is SGHKS and CDR2 is YYEKEE in the germline V gene (reference sequence). The CDR3 DNA sequence: TGTGCCAGCAGCTTAGGTCGGGACAGTTTTTCCTACGAGCAGTACTTC. This codes for CASSLGRDSFSYEQYF. Complete variable domain (other parts from reference TRBV5-5 and TRBJ2-7): DAGVTQSPTHLIKTRGQQVTLRCSPISGHKSVSWYQQVLGQGPQFIFQYYEKEERGRGNFPDRFSARQFPNYSSELNVNALLLGDSALYLCASSLGRDSFSYEQYFGPGTRLTVT.

In this sample, this clonotype turned up many times. The chain has TRBV20-1 and TRBJ2-1, with D possibly being TRBD1 (5 bases). The germline CDR1 and CDR2 sequences are DFQATT and SNEGSKA (reference sequence). The CDR3 runs to 20 residues. V was clipped by 1 base and J by 0 bases, with 25 bases between them. The CDR3 loop is CSARVGPRLGPRSSYNEQFF. The CDR3 bases are TGCAGTGCTAGAGTGGGTCCCCGTTTGGGGCCGAGGAGCTCCTACAATGAGCAGTTCTTC.

This clonotype was seen many times. This chain connects TRBV11-1 to TRBJ2-1; TRBD2 aligns across 8 bases. V gave up 0 bases and J gave up 5 bases; unmatched junction bases: 9. Germline CDR1 and CDR2: SGHAT and FQDESV (reference sequence). The CDR3 contains 17 residues. The CDR3, as DNA: TGTGCCAGCAGCTTAGCGCGACTAGCGATCTTGGACAATGAGCAGTTCTTC. Its protein product is CASSLARLAILDNEQFF.

In its sample, this clonotype was seen many times. The rearrangement links TRBV7-3 to TRBJ2-5, with 10 bases identical to TRBD2. The CDR3 totals 16 residues. The V gene end was trimmed by 5 bases and the J gene end by 2 bases; junction bases not matched to a gene: 8. From germline, CDR1 is SGHTA and CDR2 FQGTGA. CDR3: CASSKGLAVGQETQYF. CDR3 in DNA: TGTGCCAGCAGCAAAGGACTAGCGGTGGGTCAAGAGACCCAGTACTTC.

The V gene is TRBV15, the J gene TRBJ2-2; weak D call: TRBD1 (5 bases). The V gene lost 0 bases and the J gene lost 0 bases, with 11 bases spanning the gap. Germline V lookup: CDR1 LNHNV, CDR2 YYDKDF (reference sequence). The CDR3 spans 17 residues. Here the CDR3 reads CATSRDPQGANTGELFF. CDR3 nucleotides: TGTGCCACCAGCAGAGATCCCCAGGGCGCGAACACCGGGGAGCTGTTTTTT.

This clonotype was picked up many times. This chain links TRBV7-2 with TRBJ2-7; TRBD2 might be the D (5 bases). The germline V gene encodes CDR1 SGHTA and CDR2 FQGNSA. There are 14 residues in the CDR3. Trimming shortened V by 4 bases and J by 0 bases, and 10 bases separated the two germline ends. The DNA for the CDR3 is TGTGCCAGCAGCTATGCGGGCTCCTCCTACGAGCAGTACTTC. Amino acid sequence: CASSYAGSSYEQYF.

This clonotype was seen a handful of times. The chain employs TRBV11-3 and TRBJ2-3, with TRBD2 identical over 12 bases. V lost 6 bases, J lost 5 bases, and 9 bases stayed unmatched. Per germline, CDR1 SGHNT and CDR2 YENEEA. The length of the CDR3 is 16 residues. The CDR3 is CASSPVPGLAGDTQYF. The DNA of the CDR3 is TGTGCCAGCAGTCCCGTACCGGGACTAGCGGGAGATACGCAGTATTTT.

This clonotype was counted a few times. This chain links TRBV20-1 with TRBJ2-3; D is undetermined. The CDR3 is made up of 15 amino acids. Germline CDR1 and CDR2: DFQATT and SNEGSKA (reference sequence). V dropped 6 bases and J dropped 2 bases, with 18 bases sitting between them. CDR3 sequence (DNA): TGCAGTGCAGCCCGACGGCAGACGACCACAGATACGCAGTATTTT. Its protein is CSAARRQTTTDTQYF.

This clonotype was seen at least ten times. The genes are TRBV20-1 and TRBJ2-5, with 13 bases matching TRBD2. The CDR3 consists of 17 residues. The J segment lost 4 bases and the V segment lost 5 bases, leaving 13 bases of the junction unmatched. The germline V gene encodes CDR1 DFQATT and CDR2 SNEGSKA (reference sequence). The CDR3 nucleotides are TGCAGTGCTGCAAGTTCGGGACTAGCGGGATGGACAGAGACCCAGTACTTC. Amino acids: CSAASSGLAGWTETQYF.

This clonotype was detected many times. The rearrangement uses TRBV27 and TRBJ2-3, with 13 bases matching TRBD2. Germline V gene data show CDR1 as MNHEY and CDR2 as SMNVEV (reference sequence). The CDR3 is 21 residues long. Trimming at V came to 0 bases and at J to 7 bases, leaving 19 bases not matched to a gene. CDR3 sequence reads: CASSLSIIPPGLAGDWYTQYF. Written as DNA, the CDR3 is TGTGCCAGCAGTTTATCAATAATCCCTCCTGGACTAGCGGGAGATTGGTATACGCAGTATTTT.

This clonotype was seen at least ten times. The chain is built from TRBV7-9 and TRBJ2-3; either TRBD1 or TRBD2 may fit D (5 bases each). This CDR3 contains 15 residues. Germline CDR1 and CDR2: SEHNR and FQNEAQ (reference sequence). The V and J ends lost 4 bases and 0 bases respectively, with 11 bases between them. DNA for the CDR3: TGTGCCAGCAGCTCACCGGGACGGAGCACAGATACGCAGTATTTT. It yields the protein CASSSPGRSTDTQYF.

This clonotype appeared a few times. This may be a read error: a much more frequent sequence differs by one nucleotide. This rearrangement joins TRBV12-3 or TRBV12-4 to TRBJ2-1; 9 bases map to TRBD2. The CDR3 loop spans 17 amino acids. Trimming took 4 bases from V and 5 from J; bases not matched to a gene: 12. DNA of the CDR3: TGTGCCAGCAGTTCGCACGATCTAGCGGGAAACCACAATGAGCAGTTCTTC. Amino acid sequence: CASSSHDLAGNHNEQFF.